What follows are 22 T cell receptor beta chains derived from one specimen sequenced in a study of CD8+CD57+ T cells in acquired aplastic anemia. TCR beta VDJ and CDR3 profiling used genomic DNA as template. TCRdb processed the reads anew with MiXCR; each CDR3 protein has one entry. The data show just over 450,000 distinct CDR3 sequences, roughly 34% seen once. Patients selected for sequencing had displayed CD8+CD57+ cell expansion by flow cytometry. Material for sequencing was sorted CD4+, CD8+, or CD8+CD57+ T cells (not recorded which) from PBMCs. All receptors come from a human donor with aplastic anemia.

The chain joins TRBV6-1 to TRBJ1-2, with no clear D. The ends were cut back, 10 bases at V and 8 bases at J, with 23 bases in the middle. Germline values: CDR1 MNHNS, CDR2 SASEGT. The CDR3 has 14 residues. CDR3 DNA: TGTGCCACCGGAGCCCCGGATGTTTCGAGCGGCTACACCTTC. Translated, it gives CATGAPDVSSGYTF.

The rearrangement joins TRBV25-1 to TRBJ2-7; D is unresolved. CDR3 length equals 14 residues. From germline, CDR1 is MGHDK and CDR2 SYGVNS. Between the trimmed V and J ends, which lost 4 bases and 8 bases, there was a span of 18 bases. The CDR3 here is CASSAGSNQPQQYF. The CDR3 bases are TGTGCCAGCAGTGCCGGTAGCAATCAGCCCCAGCAGTACTTC.

This clonotype showed up many times. The J gene is TRBJ2-7, the V gene TRBV19; tentatively, D is TRBD2 (7 bases). Per the germline V gene, CDR1 is LNHDA and CDR2 is SQIVND (reference sequence). V lost 3 bases and J 5 bases, leaving 17 bases between the germline ends. The CDR3 is 15 residues long. In DNA form, the CDR3 reads TGTGCCAGTAGTATTTTCGGTGCGGGGGCCCACGAGCAGTACTTC. Its translation is CASSIFGAGAHEQYF.

In this sample, this clonotype turned up many times. The chain joins TRBV7-3 to TRBJ2-1; D possibly corresponds to TRBD1 (6 bases). This CDR3 spans 12 amino acids. V was pared by 4 bases and J by 9 bases, with 10 bases between. Germline CDR1 SGHTA, CDR2 FQGTGA. CDR3 region: CASSSNRVEQFF. The CDR3 DNA follows: TGTGCCAGCAGCTCTAACAGGGTTGAGCAGTTCTTC. The full variable domain, rest sourced from reference TRBV7-3 and TRBJ2-1, is GAGVSQTPSNKVTEKGKYVELRCDPISGHTALYWYRQSLGQGPEFLIYFQGTGAADDSGLPNDRFFAVRPEGSVSTLKIQRTERGDSAVYLCASSSNRVEQFFGPGTRLTVL.

The V and J genes are TRBV10-2 and TRBJ2-2, with D possibly TRBD2 on 6 matching bases. V lost 11 bases, J lost 4 bases, and 11 bases lay in between. The CDR3 covers 12 residues. CDR1 and CDR2 from the germline V gene are WSHSY and SAAADI. The CDR3, as DNA: TGCGCCGGCGCGGGGTTCACCGGGGAGCTGTTTTTT. This codes for CAGAGFTGELFF.

This clonotype was counted ten times or more. The chain is built from TRBV2 and TRBJ2-7; no definite D call. The CDR3 has 13 residues. Germline CDR1 reads SNHLY; CDR2 reads FYNNEI. The ends were cut back, 4 bases at V and 3 bases at J, with 10 bases in the middle. The CDR3, as DNA: TGTGCCAGCAGTGTCTCGGGCAACTACGAGCAGTACTTC. This codes for CASSVSGNYEQYF.

The V gene is TRBV3-1, the J gene TRBJ1-2; 8 nucleotides line up with TRBD1. The CDR3 covers 14 residues. From germline, CDR1 is LGHDT and CDR2 YNNKEL (reference sequence). Trimming took 3 bases from V and 7 from J; bases not matched to a gene: 7. The CDR3 reads CASSHRTGRVGYTF. The CDR3 DNA is TGTGCCAGCAGCCATCGGACAGGGCGGGTTGGCTACACCTTC.

The chain joins TRBV5-8 to TRBJ2-7; D assignment may be TRBD1 or TRBD2 (5 bases each). This CDR3 has 15 amino acids. Germline V gene sequence: CDR1 SGHTS, CDR2 YDEGEE. V was pared by 6 bases and J by 2 bases, with 18 bases between. The CDR3 protein is CASNTLEQGAYEQYF. CDR3 DNA sequence: TGTGCCAGCAACACTCTGGAGCAGGGAGCCTACGAGCAGTACTTC.

This clonotype has just one count. The genes are TRBV19 and TRBJ1-6; the D is unclear. CDR3 length: 14 amino acids. Germline V lookup: CDR1 LNHDA, CDR2 SQIVND (reference sequence). V lost 7 bases and J lost 7, with 14 bases in between. The CDR3 reads CASNSGQENSPLHF. CDR3 bases: TGTGCCAGTAACAGCGGGCAGGAGAATTCACCCCTCCACTTT.

A single count supports this clonotype. V and J are TRBV5-1 and TRBJ2-1; D gene uncertain. The CDR3 contains 14 residues. V lost 0 bases, J lost 10 bases, and 14 bases lay in between. The V gene's germline CDR1 is SGHRS and CDR2 YFSETQ. CDR3 DNA sequence: TGCGCCAGCAGCTTGGCCGCCTTTACCTACGAGCAGTTCTTC. Protein: CASSLAAFTYEQFF.

This clonotype was seen more than once but under ten times. The chain has TRBV19 and TRBJ1-5; D perhaps matches TRBD1 (6 bases). The V gene lost 3 bases and the J gene lost 4 bases, with 19 bases spanning the gap. The CDR3 covers 17 residues. Germline lookup yields CDR1 LNHDA and CDR2 SQIVND (reference sequence). CDR3 region: CASSISGQWTANQPQHF. The CDR3, as DNA: TGTGCCAGTAGTATTTCTGGTCAATGGACAGCTAATCAGCCCCAGCATTTT. Drawing the rest from reference TRBV19 and TRBJ1-5, the complete variable domain is DGGITQSPKYLFRKEGQNVTLSCEQNLNHDAMYWYRQDPGQGLRLIYYSQIVNDFQKGDIAEGYSVSREKKESFPLTVTSAQKNPTAFYLCASSISGQWTANQPQHFGDGTRLSIL.

In its sample, this clonotype was seen many times. The rearrangement joins TRBV7-9 to TRBJ1-1, with D hard to call. The CDR3 runs 12 residues. Germline assignment: CDR1 SEHNR and CDR2 FQNEAQ (reference sequence). Trimming stripped 3 bases from V and 3 bases from J, with 5 bases between. This CDR3 reads CASSFSHTEAFF. As DNA, the CDR3 is TGTGCCAGCAGCTTTTCGCACACTGAAGCTTTCTTT.

There are many counts of this clonotype. The chain links TRBV24-1 to TRBJ2-2, with D unclear. This CDR3 is 16 amino acids long. Germline V gene sequence: CDR1 KGHDR, CDR2 SFDVKD. The ends were cut back, 9 bases at V and 0 bases at J, with 16 bases in the middle. CDR3 amino acids: CATGNSRQTNTGELFF. CDR3 in DNA: TGTGCCACCGGCAATTCTCGCCAGACGAACACCGGGGAGCTGTTTTTT.

In its sample, this clonotype was seen many times. The chain employs TRBV10-1 and TRBJ1-2; tentatively, D is TRBD1 (5 bases). V lost 0 bases, J lost 2 bases, and 7 bases lay in between. Per the germline V gene, CDR1 is WNHNN and CDR2 is SYGVQD (reference sequence). The CDR3 runs to 14 residues. The CDR3 sequence: CASSESSGNYGYTF. CDR3 nucleotides: TGCGCCAGCAGTGAGTCTTCAGGGAACTATGGCTACACCTTC.

The chain combines TRBV20-1 with TRBJ2-3, with D possibly TRBD1 on 5 matching bases. The V gene lost 3 bases and the J gene lost 15 bases, with 19 bases spanning the gap. This CDR3 spans 12 amino acids. Germline CDR1 DFQATT, CDR2 SNEGSKA (reference sequence). CDR3 sequence: CSARGRSALPYF. The CDR3 coding sequence is TGCAGTGCTAGGGGGCGGTCTGCCCTCCCCTATTTT.

Turning to this clonotype: Since a much larger clone is just one base distant, this may be a read error. The CDR3 region is CSVVGTGPYNEQYF. CDR3 sequence (DNA): TGCAGCGTGGTAGGGACAGGTCCCTACAATGAGCAGTACTTC. J is TRBJ2-7 and V is TRBV29-1, with TRBD1 matching 8 bases. Losses at the gene ends were 6 bases for V and 7 bases for J; bases not matched to a gene: 14. CDR3 length: 14 amino acids. Germline V gene data show CDR1 as SQVTM and CDR2 as ANQGSEA.

V and J are TRBV4-2 and TRBJ2-6, with D unresolved. The CDR3 is 15 amino acids. CDR1 and CDR2 (germline): LGHNA, YNFKEQ. V was trimmed by 3 bases and J by 0 bases, leaving 6 bases between them. The CDR3 reads CASSHLPSGANVLTF. The CDR3 DNA sequence: TGTGCCAGCAGCCACTTGCCCTCTGGGGCCAACGTCCTGACTTTC.

The V call is TRBV4-2, the J call TRBJ2-2; maybe TRBD1 (5 bases). Germline V gene lookup returns CDR1 LGHNA and CDR2 YNFKEQ. The CDR3 contains 15 residues. Trimming cost V 6 bases and J 1 base, with 12 bases left between them. For the CDR3, the DNA is TGTGCCAGCAGGCAGATGCAGGGGAACACCGGGGAGCTGTTTTTT. Encoded protein: CASRQMQGNTGELFF.

There are many counts of this clonotype. CDR3 protein: CASSSVLTGNSPLHF. The CDR3 bases are TGTGCCAGCAGCTCGGTGCTCACTGGGAATTCACCCCTCCACTTT. V gene TRBV5-5 combines with J gene TRBJ1-6, with D unclear. CDR1 is SGHKS and CDR2 is YYEKEE in the germline V gene (reference sequence). Trimming removed 3 bases at V and 7 bases at J, with 14 bases between. There are 15 residues in the CDR3.

This clonotype was detected many times. The rearrangement joins TRBV7-6 to TRBJ2-7; D remains unclear. V lost 7 bases to trimming and J lost 1 base, with 11 bases between them. CDR3 length: 13 amino acids. The germline gives CDR1 SGHVS, CDR2 FNYEAQ. DNA for the CDR3: TGTGCCAGCATGGCTACTCCGTCCTACGAGCAGTACTTC. The encoded protein is CASMATPSYEQYF.

The sample holds a few counts of this clonotype. This sequence joins TRBV12-3 or TRBV12-4 and TRBJ1-5; no clear D gene. V was shortened by 4 bases and J by 3 bases, with 13 bases between the two germline ends. The CDR3 covers 15 residues. As DNA, the CDR3 is TGTGCCAGCAGTTCCCCCTCGAGGGCCAATCAGCCCCAGCATTTT. Protein product: CASSSPSRANQPQHF.

Worth noting for this clonotype: A junction end diverges from the germline sequence, so it may reflect a read error. The V gene is TRBV10-3, the J gene TRBJ2-7, with D possibly TRBD1 on 6 matching bases. Germline values: CDR1 ENHRY, CDR2 SYGVKD. CDR3 length: 15 residues. CDR3 in DNA: TGTGCCAGCAGTATCAGGACAGAGATTACCGTCGAGCAGTACTTC. This codes for CASSIRTEITVEQYF.